Following are 3 T cell receptor beta chains from one sample sequenced in a study of T cell repertoires in cytomegalovirus infection. The antigens for these receptors are not known. Each CDR3 protein gets one entry after TCRdb re-called the reads with MiXCR. The repertoire holds roughly 990,000 distinct CDR3 sequences, with around 30% as singletons. Sequences were derived from cultured CD8+ T cells from PBMCs, sampled from culture after CMV antigen stimulation. These receptors were collected from a human donor in good health (CMV status not recorded). Some clones in this sample may be carry-over from other donors' samples.

This clonotype showed up just a few times. The chain couples TRBV15 to TRBJ2-1; 8 positions match TRBD2. Germline CDR1 LNHNV, CDR2 YYDKDF (reference sequence). The CDR3 length is 18 residues. The ends lost 0 bases at V and 0 bases at J; junction bases unmatched: 7. The CDR3 DNA is TGTGCCACCAGCAGAGACTTCGGGGGGGCCATCTCCTACAATGAGCAGTTCTTC. Its protein is CATSRDFGGAISYNEQFF.

This clonotype was found a few times. The chain joins TRBV2 to TRBJ2-1, with 10 positions matching TRBD2. Trimming cost V 6 bases and J 14 bases; bases outside gene matches: 10. The CDR3 totals 13 residues. Looked up from germline, CDR1 is SNHLY and CDR2 is FYNNEI. CDR3 bases: TGTGCCAGCAGGGCCAGCGGGGGGGCCGTAGAGTTCTTC. Its protein product is CASRASGGAVEFF.

The chain uses TRBV11-1 and TRBJ2-7; D is unclear. CDR3 size: 13 residues. Trimming cost V 3 bases and J 0 bases, with 6 bases left between them. CDR1 and CDR2 from the germline V gene are SGHAT and FQDESV (reference sequence). The CDR3 loop is CASSFKASYEQYV. The DNA of the CDR3 is TGTGCCAGCAGCTTTAAGGCCTCCTACGAGCAGTACGTC.